This T cell receptor (beta chain) originates from a study of early T cells in non-severe SARS-CoV-2 infection. Study-level information: Chains were not paired, and sequencing was done on bulk RNA from unsorted whole blood.

This clonotype was seen ten or more times. Its antigen remains unknown. General observations from the study: The matching step, a VDJdb search, favored anti-spike CD8 responses and missed private and CD4 specificities.

The CDR3 loop spans 13 amino acids. Trimming removed 4 bases at V and 7 bases at J, with 12 bases between. Germline values: CDR1 ENHRY, CDR2 SYGVKD. As part of library construction, unique molecular identifiers were attached to individual cDNA molecules. Via MiXCR, TCRdb re-called the 5' RACE reads, giving one row per CDR3 protein. This table holds 45,000 to 70,000 distinct CDR3 sequences, under 14% found once. This chain links TRBV10-3 with TRBJ2-3, with a tentative D call TRBD1 (6 bases). The sample comprised whole blood. This receptor was identified in an adult who was a healthcare worker with PCR-confirmed SARS-CoV-2 infection or an uninfected control (not recorded which). CDR3 sequence: CAISGTGSNTQYF. The CDR3 DNA sequence: TGTGCCATCAGTGGCACAGGGAGTAATACGCAGTATTTT.